The 24 T cell receptor beta chains given below trace back to one sample, sequenced in a study of tumor-infiltrating lymphocytes in primary liver carcinoma. Co-extraction of both nucleic acids (RNA and DNA) used about 18-31 mg of unsorted bulk tissue. Researchers generated TCR beta cDNA from roughly 500 ng of total RNA, relying on a constant-region primer. Generation of the TCR beta libraries relied on three nested multiplex PCR rounds using slightly modified ARM-PCR. Investigators reported that the first two PCR rounds, at 10 cycles each, used TRBV1-TRBV30 forward primers with a C-beta reverse primer. In TCRdb, the multiplex PCR reads were re-called with MiXCR into one record per CDR3 protein. The sample includes roughly 53,000 distinct CDR3 sequences, 60% to 75% seen only once; the top ten take approximately 25%. Sequencing input: liver tumor tissue from sampling region 2. Subset described: tumor region T2, inferior pole. The receptors were gathered from a man aged 40-49 years with primary liver carcinoma and hepatitis B virus infection.

Comments on this clonotype: One end of the junction does not line up with germline, which may come from a read error. This CDR3 reads CSVEANSGTDMQYF. The DNA for the CDR3 is TGCAGTGTTGAAGCTAATTCCGGCACAGATATGCAGTATTTT. J is TRBJ2-3 and V is TRBV29-1, with D unresolved. The CDR3 contains 14 residues. Germline CDR1 SQVTM, CDR2 ANQGSEA.

The sample holds one count of this clonotype. Since no conserved phenylalanine or tryptophan closes the CDR3, a read error is the likely cause. The DNA is omitted, as the CDR3 cannot be located on it reliably, and the CDR3 follows TCRdb's listing. The V call is TRBV11-1, the J call TRBJ2-2; TRBD1 reflects the table's D call only, with no check against the DNA. The CDR3 region is 15 residues in length, termini included. The germline CDR1 and CDR2 sequences are SGHAT and FQDESV (reference sequence). CDR3 sequence: CASRAGGLNTGEPFY.

This chain links TRBV2 with TRBJ2-2; 8 bases agree with TRBD2. The CDR3 totals 17 residues. The J segment lost 0 bases and the V segment lost 6 bases, leaving 9 bases of the junction unmatched. Germline CDR1 reads SNHLY; CDR2 reads FYNNEI. CDR3 in DNA: TGTGCCAGCAGAAGGACCAGCGGGGGCGCGAACACCGGGGAGCTGTTTTTT. Translating gives CASRRTSGGANTGELFF.

Comment on this clonotype: At one of its ends the junction is not consistent with the germline gene, which may arise from a read error. The chain links TRBV11-1 to TRBJ2-4; 13 nucleotides align to TRBD2. This CDR3 region has 17 residues. From germline, CDR1 is SGHAT and CDR2 FQDESV (reference sequence). The CDR3 DNA follows: TGTGCCAACAGCTTTCCCGGGACTAGCGGGACCAAGAACATTCAGTACTTC. Translation gives CANSFPGTSGTKNIQYF. The full variable domain, rest sourced from reference TRBV11-1 and TRBJ2-4, is EAEVAQSPRYKITEKSQAVAFWCDPISGHATLYWYRQILGQGPELLVQFQDESVVDDSQLPKDRFSAERLKGVDSTLKIQPAELGDSAMYLCANSFPGTSGTKNIQYFGAGTRLSVL.

The rearrangement links TRBV12-3 or TRBV12-4 to TRBJ1-5; the D is unclear. V was pared by 10 bases and J by 5 bases, with 12 bases between. CDR3 size: 12 residues. The CDR3: CATRNSYQPQHF. The CDR3 DNA follows: TGTGCCACCAGGAACAGCTATCAGCCCCAGCATTTT.

Many counts were recorded for this clonotype. CDR3 sequence: CASSLQAGAYEQYF. CDR3 nucleotide sequence: TGTGCCAGCAGTCTACAAGCGGGTGCCTACGAGCAGTACTTC. V and J are TRBV28 and TRBJ2-7; weak D call: TRBD2 (6 bases). The V gene's germline CDR1 is MDHEN and CDR2 SYDVKM. Trimming left V 5 bases short and J 2 bases short, with 13 bases between. The CDR3 loop spans 14 amino acids.

About this clonotype: At one end, the junction sequence differs from germline, possibly due to a read error. The V and J genes are TRBV6-6 and TRBJ2-2; D is undetermined. Germline lookup yields CDR1 MNHNY and CDR2 SVGAGI (reference sequence). The CDR3 totals 16 residues. CDR3: CANSPGPTSGTGELFF. As DNA, the CDR3 is TGTGCCAACAGTCCCGGGCCCACTTCGGGCACCGGGGAGCTGTTTTTT.

Comments on this clonotype: One end of the junction varies from germline; a read error may be responsible. V is TRBV7-3 and J is TRBJ2-1; D is perhaps TRBD1 (7 bases). CDR1 is SGHTA and CDR2 is FQGTGA in the germline V gene. The CDR3 totals 15 residues. The CDR3 region is CASSPQGGQGNERFF. CDR3 DNA sequence: TGTGCCAGCAGCCCCCAGGGGGGCCAGGGGAATGAGCGGTTCTTC.

This clonotype was found many times. This chain uses TRBV2 with TRBJ2-2; no reliable D call. The CDR3 contains 13 residues. Looked up from germline, CDR1 is SNHLY and CDR2 is FYNNEI. Trimming removed 5 bases at V and 3 bases at J, with 7 bases between. The CDR3 is CASSPRDTGELFF. CDR3 DNA sequence: TGTGCCAGCAGTCCCCGGGACACCGGGGAGCTGTTTTTT.

In this sample, this clonotype turned up many times. The rearrangement links TRBV20-1 to TRBJ2-3; maybe TRBD2 (5 bases). Germline V lookup: CDR1 DFQATT, CDR2 SNEGSKA (reference sequence). The CDR3 is made up of 13 amino acids. Deletions cut 6 bases from V and 5 bases from J, with 15 bases between. CDR3 in DNA: TGCAGTGCCCGGTTAATGGAGGTAGATACGCAGTATTTT. This gives the protein CSARLMEVDTQYF.

The chain links TRBV6-5 to TRBJ2-3; unclear D gene. The CDR3 extends over 14 amino acids. Per the germline V gene, CDR1 is MNHEY and CDR2 is SVGAGI. With 4 bases removed from V and 2 bases from J, the gap between germline ends came to 10 bases. CDR3 sequence: CASSFQTPTDTQYF. The CDR3 region has the DNA TGTGCCAGCAGTTTCCAGACTCCCACAGATACGCAGTATTTT.

On this clonotype: Its ends do not fully match the called genes, so a read error is possible. The chain recombines TRBV14 with TRBJ2-7; D gene ambiguous. The CDR3 runs 13 residues. Germline CDR1 reads SGHDN; CDR2 reads FVKESK. The CDR3 region is CASSQDSSYEQNF. CDR3 DNA sequence: TGTGCCAGCAGCCAAGACAGCTCCTACGAGCAGAATTTC.

This clonotype showed up many times. This sequence joins TRBV5-5 and TRBJ1-2, with unresolved D. V was cut by 0 bases and J by 0 bases, with 12 bases left in between. This CDR3 is built from 16 residues. From germline, CDR1 is SGHKS and CDR2 YYEKEE (reference sequence). The CDR3, as DNA: TGTGCCAGCAGCTTGGTTTCGGGCCATACTAACTATGGCTACACCTTC. Translated: CASSLVSGHTNYGYTF.

In the case of this clonotype: A junction boundary mismatches the germline segment, possibly from a read error. The chain employs TRBV7-8 and TRBJ2-3; TRBD1 might be the D (5 bases). The germline V gene has CDR1 SGHVS and CDR2 FQNEAQ. The CDR3 is made up of 12 amino acids. The CDR3 protein is CVSSFHTGTQYF. The DNA of the CDR3 is TGTGTCAGCAGCTTCCACACAGGTACGCAGTATTTT.

In regard to this clonotype: A read error may produce the germline difference seen at one junction end. V and J are TRBV11-2 and TRBJ2-1; D might be TRBD2 (6 bases). The CDR3 is 14 amino acids. Germline CDR1 SGHAT, CDR2 FQNNGV. CDR3 in amino acids: CASSSAGPENAQFF. The CDR3 DNA reads TGTGCCAGTAGTTCAGCGGGCCCTGAGAATGCGCAGTTCTTC.

The sample holds a few counts of this clonotype. A junction end diverges from the germline sequence, so it may reflect a read error. V and J are TRBV12-3 or TRBV12-4 and TRBJ2-7; tentatively, D is TRBD2 (5 bases). The length of the CDR3 is 13 residues. The CDR3 reads CVSTRREYYEQYF. The CDR3 bases are TGTGTCAGTACCCGACGGGAATACTACGAGCAATACTTC.

In regard to this clonotype: A read error may produce the germline difference seen at one junction end. The chain employs TRBV6-1 and TRBJ2-3, with D possibly being TRBD2 (6 bases). The CDR3 length is 16 residues. Germline CDR1 is MNHNS and CDR2 is SASEGT. The CDR3 region is CASSQSAGLTTDRQYF. CDR3 DNA sequence: TGTGCCAGCAGTCAATCAGCGGGTTTAACAACAGATAGGCAGTATTTT.

A single count supports this clonotype. One base away lies a much larger clone, so this may be a sequencing read error. The chain combines TRBV29-1 with TRBJ2-3, with D unclear. From germline, CDR1 is SQVTM and CDR2 ANQGSEA. CDR3 length equals 14 residues. Trimming pared 6 bases from V and 2 bases from J, leaving 15 bases between. The CDR3 DNA reads TGCAGCGTCTCCCAAATTGGGGACACAGATACGCAGTATTTT. The encoded protein is CSVSQIGDTDTQYF.

As for this clonotype: The CDR3 carries no conserved terminal phenylalanine or tryptophan, so it likely arises from a read error. The DNA is left out, because the CDR3 cannot be placed on it with certainty; the CDR3 is given as TCRdb lists it. The chain links TRBV11-3 to TRBJ2-2; the table's D call, TRBD2, has no DNA check behind it. Per germline, CDR1 SGHNT and CDR2 YENEEA. Ends included, the CDR3 has 16 residues. Here the CDR3 reads CVSSLQAGAGTGELIY.

This clonotype appeared many times. The V and J genes are TRBV4-2 and TRBJ2-4; D is unresolved. This CDR3 spans 14 amino acids. The V and J ends lost 3 bases and 0 bases respectively, with 6 bases between them. CDR1 and CDR2 (germline): LGHNA, YNFKEQ. The DNA of the CDR3 is TGTGCCAGCAGCCAGGACCTAGCCAAAAACATTCAGTACTTC. As protein: CASSQDLAKNIQYF.

V usage is TRBV10-3 and J usage is TRBJ1-4, with 8 bases identical to TRBD1. CDR1 and CDR2 (germline): ENHRY, SYGVKD. V dropped 0 bases and J dropped 8; count of bases not matched to a gene: 14. The CDR3 extends over 18 amino acids. DNA of the CDR3: TGTGCCATCAGTGAGTCGGTCCCGGGACAGGACTTGGACGAAAAACTGTTTTTT. This codes for CAISESVPGQDLDEKLFF.

A note on this clonotype: An end of the junction differs from the germline gene, which may be a read error. The V and J genes are TRBV11-2 and TRBJ1-5; no definite D call. This CDR3 is 14 amino acids long. CDR1 and CDR2 from the germline V gene are SGHAT and FQNNGV. The CDR3 here is CASSLSGYIQPQHF. The CDR3, as DNA: TGCGCCAGCAGCCTGTCCGGGTACATTCAGCCCCAGCATTTT.

Turning to this clonotype: The junction departs from germline at one end; a sequencing error may be responsible. V usage is TRBV13 and J usage is TRBJ2-1; D is perhaps TRBD2 (5 bases). CDR3 length: 17 residues. Germline CDR1 and CDR2: PRHDT and FYEKMQ (reference sequence). The CDR3 nucleotides are TGTGCCAGCAGCTTAGGTGGAGGCAGAAGGTCCTACAATGTGCAGCTCTTC. This gives the protein CASSLGGGRRSYNVQLF.

To note about this clonotype: A read error may explain this, as a much larger clone is one base away. This chain joins TRBV12-5 and TRBJ1-2, with 9 bases fitting TRBD1. Germline V gene lookup returns CDR1 LGHNT and CDR2 FRNRAP. The CDR3 is 16 residues long. The CDR3 here is CGGGLVLGQGLYGYTF. CDR3 in DNA: TGTGGTGGTGGTTTGGTCTTAGGACAGGGGCTCTATGGCTACACCTTC. Complete variable domain (other parts from reference TRBV12-5 and TRBJ1-2): DARVTQTPRHKVTEMGQEVTMRCQPILGHNTVFWYRQTMMQGLELLAYFRNRAPLDDSGMPKDRFSAEMPDATLATLKIQPSEPRDSAVYFCGGGLVLGQGLYGYTFGSGTRLTVV.